This TCR beta chain was sequenced for a study of beta chain features in type 1 diabetes (dated by TCRdb to the late 2010s). Notes on the research overall: No differences in mean age, gender distribution, total cell number or subset yield were found between patients and healthy donors. Regulatory and stem cell-like memory subsets were isolated from only 8 patients and roughly 8 healthy donors, whereas naive and central memory subsets came from all 30 or so donors. The study compared TCRB repertoires of sorted circulating CD4+ T cell subsets between recently diagnosed type 1 diabetes patients and matched healthy donors. A total of approximately 110,000,000 sorted cells were examined across all samples, and a strong correlation was observed between cell number per subset and RNA yield. General conclusions and limits of the study: A moderate but significant shortening of TCRB CDR3 length was observed in type 1 diabetes patients in all four CD4+ subsets. PCR might favor shorter templates, but patient and control samples were amplified and corrected together, so any skew would affect both groups equally. At VDJ recombination sites, patients with type 1 diabetes made fewer insertions and deleted more nucleotides, a pattern implying thymic rearrangement abnormalities. Because small numbers of individuals were included in the HLA sub-analyses, any influence of HLA type on TCRB rearrangement was left unresolved. Naive, central memory and regulatory TCRB repertoires appeared to be more similar among patients than among healthy donors. Sequencing cDNA rather than genomic DNA could over-represent highly expressing activated cells, although activation and CD3 levels did not differ between groups.

V is reduced by 5 bases and J by 2 bases, leaving a spacing of 10 bases between them. The CDR3 runs 15 amino acids, cysteine and phenylalanine included. CDR3 DNA is the only sequence kept; it has 45 bases, read in frame from the first base. CDR1 MNHEY and CDR2 SVGAGI are derived from the germline V gene. Each donor gave one peripheral blood draw, averaging approximately 0.12 L, which was collected into heparinised tubes. Naive, central memory, regulatory and stem cell-like memory CD4+ T cells were sorted on a BD FACSAria II using a panel including CD45RO, CCR7, CD25, CD127, CD95 and CD27. Every sorted population had a purity above 95%. PBMCs were separated immediately by Lymphoprep density gradient centrifugation and were stained directly, without being cultured. Samples were stained and sorted in pairs, with one healthy donor and one patient per experiment, so that batch effects were minimized. In this sample, this clone turned up a few times. The antigen this receptor binds is unknown. The input lacks base qualities; no much larger clone sits a single base away.

The High Capacity cDNA Reverse Transcription Kit was used to reverse transcribe all of the isolated RNA, meaning that expressed TCRB transcripts were what got sequenced. Naive, central memory and regulatory T cell samples underwent deep immunoSEQ sequencing, averaging roughly 3.5 million total reads per sample. Sorted cells were lysed in RLT buffer, and RNA was extracted using DNase-treated RNeasy Micro or Mini kits according to cell number. Each cell subset was processed on its own to prevent cross-contamination, while patient and healthy donor samples were processed together. TCRB sequences were amplified from cDNA with the immunoSEQ multiplex PCR, producing 87-bp fragments spanning the CDR3 region. Sequencing of the amplicons was done on the Illumina HiSeq platform. In the source study's methods: PCR bias was computationally corrected using synthetic template baselines, reads within Hamming distance 2 were collapsed, and singletons that could not be merged were discarded. By aligning reads against IMGT, V, D and J genes, CDR3 length, and insertions or deletions at six rearrangement sites were assigned. Within each subset, clonotype counts were normalized to sorted cell number, and only after that were true diversity and Gini coefficients computed with the tcR R package. Repertoire sharing was quantified using the overlap coefficient calculated on TCRB nucleotide sequences. Out-of-frame TCRB sequences from naive cells were analyzed as a proxy for the pre-selection repertoire. This is the immuneACCESS table as TCRdb keeps it, with only in-frame sequences that have V and J called. A part of the clones is gone; compared with another copy, unresolved V genes explain less than half, and the rest is unexplained. From that table come the V and J calls and clone size; the DNA was used to work out D and trimming. This sample lists some 700,000 clones; 10% to 15% were detected once. Approximately 0.02% of the sample rests with the top ten.

Sample: naive CD4+ T cells from blood. This specimen's cell subset or site label, interpreted: true naive CD4+ T cells. This receptor was identified in a man between 18 and 35 years old with type 1 diabetes. The sequence links TRBV6-5 to TRBJ2-6; the D gene is perhaps TRBD1, on 5 matching bases. The nucleotides read TGTGCCAGCAGTCCTGCAGGGACTGGGGCCAACGTCCTGACTTTC. It specifies CASSPAGTGANVLTF.